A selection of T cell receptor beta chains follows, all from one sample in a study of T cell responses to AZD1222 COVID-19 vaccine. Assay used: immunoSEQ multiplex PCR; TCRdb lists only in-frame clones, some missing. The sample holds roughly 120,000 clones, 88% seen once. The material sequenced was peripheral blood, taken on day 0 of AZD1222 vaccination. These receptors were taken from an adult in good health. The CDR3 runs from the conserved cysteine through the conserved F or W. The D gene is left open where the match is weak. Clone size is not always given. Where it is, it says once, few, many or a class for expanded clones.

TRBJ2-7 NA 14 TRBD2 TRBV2 TGTGCCAGCAGATACACCGGGACTAGTGGTGAGCAGTACTTC CASRYTGTSGEQYF
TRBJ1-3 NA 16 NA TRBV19 TGTGCCAGTAGTAACGGGGGGCACAGGTATAGAAACACCATATATTTT CASSNGGHRYRNTIYF
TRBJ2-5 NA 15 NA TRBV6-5 TGTGCCAGCAGCCTGCATGGACCCTCGCGAGAGACCCAGTACTTC CASSLHGPSRETQYF
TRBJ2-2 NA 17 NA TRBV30 TGTGCTGGGACCGCCGGGGCCCTCACTAAAGTCACCGGGGAGCTGTTTTTT CAGTAGALTKVTGELFF
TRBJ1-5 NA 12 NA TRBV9 TGTGCCAGCAGCGTAGCTTATCAGCCCCAGCATTTT CASSVAYQPQHF
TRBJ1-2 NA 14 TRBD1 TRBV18 TGTGCCAGCTCACCACCGGGACAGGACTATGGCTACACCTTC CASSPPGQDYGYTF
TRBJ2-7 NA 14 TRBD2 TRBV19 TGTGCCAGTAGTAGGGGGGGGAGCTCCTACGAGCAGTACTTC CASSRGGSSYEQYF
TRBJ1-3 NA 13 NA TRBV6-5 TGTGCCAGCAAAGAGTCCTCTGGAAACACCATATATTTT CASKESSGNTIYF
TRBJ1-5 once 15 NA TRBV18 TGTGCCAGCTCACCACCAGGGAATAGCAATCAGCCCCAGCATTTT CASSPPGNSNQPQHF
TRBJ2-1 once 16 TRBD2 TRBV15 TGTGCCACCACAGCGGGAGGCTCCCGGTATTTTAATGAGCAGTTCTTC CATTAGGSRYFNEQFF
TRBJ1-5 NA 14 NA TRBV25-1 TGTGCCAGCAGTGGAAAGGATCCTAATCAGCCCCAGCATTTT CASSGKDPNQPQHF
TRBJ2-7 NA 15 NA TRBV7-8 TGTGCCAGCAGCTTTTCTGGAGTCCTCTCCTACGAGCAGTACTTC CASSFSGVLSYEQYF
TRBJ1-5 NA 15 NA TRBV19 TGTGCCAGTAGTACGCAAATTGGGGTTAATCAGCCCCAGCATTTT CASSTQIGVNQPQHF
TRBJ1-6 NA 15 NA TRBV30 TGTGCCTGGAGTCCCGGGACTCCAAGGCGTTCACCCCTCCACTTT CAWSPGTPRRSPLHF
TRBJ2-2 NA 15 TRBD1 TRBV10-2 TGCGCCAGCATGCCGGGACAGACTTCCACCGGGGAGCTGTTTTTT CASMPGQTSTGELFF
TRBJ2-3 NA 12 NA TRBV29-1 TGCAGCGTTGAAGAACCCACAGATACGCAGTATTTT CSVEEPTDTQYF
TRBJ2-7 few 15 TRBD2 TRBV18 TGTGCCAGCTCACCCCGGACTAGCGGGGCTTACGAGCAGTACTTC CASSPRTSGAYEQYF
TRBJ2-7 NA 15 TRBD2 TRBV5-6 TGTGCCAGCAGCTTGCGCGGGACTAGCGGGGACGAGCAGTACTTC CASSLRGTSGDEQYF
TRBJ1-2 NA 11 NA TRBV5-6 TGTGCCAGCAGCTCCGGGGTTGGCTACACCTTC CASSSGVGYTF
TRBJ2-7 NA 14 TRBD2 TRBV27 TGTGCCAGCAGTCCACTAGCGGAGCCCTACGAGCAGTACTTC CASSPLAEPYEQYF
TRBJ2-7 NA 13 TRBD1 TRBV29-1 TGCAGCGTCTCCGGGACAGGATCCTACGAGCAGTACTTC CSVSGTGSYEQYF
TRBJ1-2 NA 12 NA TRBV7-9 TGTGCCAGCAGCTTAGCTTCGGGGGGCTACACCTTC CASSLASGGYTF
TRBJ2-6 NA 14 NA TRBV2 TGTGCCAGCAGTGCTGGGGCTGGGGCCAACGTCCTGACTTTC CASSAGAGANVLTF
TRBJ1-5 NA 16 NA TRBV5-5 TGTGCCAGCAGCTGGACCCCCTACATAAGCAATCAGCCCCAGCATTTT CASSWTPYISNQPQHF
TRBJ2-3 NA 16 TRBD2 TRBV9 TGTGCCAGCAGCCCCAGACTAGCGGATGTCACAGATACGCAGTATTTT CASSPRLADVTDTQYF
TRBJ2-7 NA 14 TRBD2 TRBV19 TGTGCCAGTAGTTCGGGGGAGGGCCTCTACGAGCAGTACTTC CASSSGEGLYEQYF
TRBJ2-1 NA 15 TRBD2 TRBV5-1 TGCGCCAGCAGCCCACTAGCGGGGCAAGGGAATGAGCAGTTCTTC CASSPLAGQGNEQFF
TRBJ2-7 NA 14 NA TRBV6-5 TGTGCCAGCAGTTCACCGGGGCACTCCTACGAGCAGTACTTC CASSSPGHSYEQYF
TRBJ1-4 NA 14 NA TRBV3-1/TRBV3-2 TGTGCCAGCAGCCATTCCGGGGGGGGTGAAAAACTGTTTTTT CASSHSGGGEKLFF
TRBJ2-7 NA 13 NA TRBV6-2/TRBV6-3 TGTGCCAGCAGTTTCACCCCGCCCCCCGGGCAGTACTTC CASSFTPPPGQYF
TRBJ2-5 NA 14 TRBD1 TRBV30 TGTGCCTGGAGTAAGTCAGGACAGGGATGGTCCCAGTACTTC CAWSKSGQGWSQYF
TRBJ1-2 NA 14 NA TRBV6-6 TGTGCCAGCAGTTACGCCTCGGTGGACTATGGCTACACCTTC CASSYASVDYGYTF
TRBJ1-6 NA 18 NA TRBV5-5 TGTGCCAGCAGCTCCCCGGACTCGTCCGGCTCCTATAATTCACCCCTCCACTTT CASSSPDSSGSYNSPLHF
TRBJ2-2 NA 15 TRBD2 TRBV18 TGTGCCAGCTCACAACTAGCGGCGAACACCGGGGAGCTGTTTTTT CASSQLAANTGELFF
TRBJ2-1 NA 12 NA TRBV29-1 TGCAGCGTTGATTGGGTGGCCAATGAGCAGTTCTTC CSVDWVANEQFF
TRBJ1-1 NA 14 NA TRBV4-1 TGCGCCAGCAGCGACCCACAGGTACGGACTGAAGCTTTCTTT CASSDPQVRTEAFF